This T cell receptor (beta chain) was obtained from a study of PD-L1 blockade in urothelial cancer. CDR1 is MNHNS and CDR2 is SASEGT in the germline V gene. This CDR3 contains 14 residues. Trimming pared 1 base from V and 2 bases from J, leaving 6 bases between. Repertoires were generated with immunoSEQ multiplex PCR, while TCRdb's copy carries only in-frame clones and drops some. The data show about 84,000 clones, roughly 80% seen once. The source is a man aged 65-85 years with urothelial cancer. Material: PBMCs, obtained around atezolizumab (anti-PD-L1) treatment. V gene TRBV6-1 combines with J gene TRBJ1-3; D not certain. CDR3 bases: TGTGCCAGCAGTGAAGTGAGTGCTGGAAACACCATATATTTT. Translation: CASSEVSAGNTIYF.